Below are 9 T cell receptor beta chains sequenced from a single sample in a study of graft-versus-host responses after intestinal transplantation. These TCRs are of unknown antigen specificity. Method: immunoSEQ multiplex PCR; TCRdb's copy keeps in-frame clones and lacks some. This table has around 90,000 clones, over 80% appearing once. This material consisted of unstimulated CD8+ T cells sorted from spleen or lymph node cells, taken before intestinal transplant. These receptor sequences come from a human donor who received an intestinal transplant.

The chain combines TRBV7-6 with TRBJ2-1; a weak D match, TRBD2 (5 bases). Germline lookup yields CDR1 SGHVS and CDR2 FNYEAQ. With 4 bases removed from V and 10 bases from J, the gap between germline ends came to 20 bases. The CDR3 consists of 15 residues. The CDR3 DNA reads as TGTGCCAGCAGCTCCCAGACCGTTAGCGCGTGGGAGCAGTTCTTC. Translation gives CASSSQTVSAWEQFF. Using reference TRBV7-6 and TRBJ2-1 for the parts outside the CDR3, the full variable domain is GAGVSQSPRYKVTKRGQDVALRCDPISGHVSLYWYRQALGQGPEFLTYFNYEAQQDKSGLPNDRFSAERPEGSISTLTIQRTEQRDSAMYRCASSSQTVSAWEQFFGPGTRLTVL.

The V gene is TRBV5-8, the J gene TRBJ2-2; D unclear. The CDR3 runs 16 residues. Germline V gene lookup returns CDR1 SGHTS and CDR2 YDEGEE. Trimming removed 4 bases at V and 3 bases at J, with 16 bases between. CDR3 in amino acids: CASSPPSARYTGELFF. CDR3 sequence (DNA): TGTGCCAGCAGCCCACCCTCGGCGAGGTACACCGGGGAGCTGTTTTTT.

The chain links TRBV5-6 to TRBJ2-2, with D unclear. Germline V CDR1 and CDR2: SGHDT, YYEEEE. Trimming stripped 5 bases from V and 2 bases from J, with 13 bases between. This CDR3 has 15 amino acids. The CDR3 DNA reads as TGTGCCAGCAGGCCTCTTCGAGTTAACACCGGGGAGCTGTTTTTT. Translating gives CASRPLRVNTGELFF.

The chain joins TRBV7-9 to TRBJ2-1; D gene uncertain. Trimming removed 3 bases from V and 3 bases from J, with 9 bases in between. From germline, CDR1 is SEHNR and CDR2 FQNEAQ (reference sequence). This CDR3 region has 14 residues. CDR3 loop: CASSLLLNYNEQFF. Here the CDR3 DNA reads TGTGCCAGCAGCTTGTTACTTAACTACAATGAGCAGTTCTTC. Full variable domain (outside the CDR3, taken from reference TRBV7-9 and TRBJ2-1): DTGVSQNPRHKITKRGQNVTFRCDPISEHNRLYWYRQTLGQGPEFLTYFQNEAQLEKSRLLSDRFSAERPKGSFSTLEIQRTEQGDSAMYLCASSLLLNYNEQFFGPGTRLTVL.

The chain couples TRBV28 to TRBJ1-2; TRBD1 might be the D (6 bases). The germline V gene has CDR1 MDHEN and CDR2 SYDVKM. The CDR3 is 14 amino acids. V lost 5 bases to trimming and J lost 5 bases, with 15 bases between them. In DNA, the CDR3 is TGTGCCAGCAGTCCTCCGGGACAAACTTATGGCTACACCTTC. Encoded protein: CASSPPGQTYGYTF.

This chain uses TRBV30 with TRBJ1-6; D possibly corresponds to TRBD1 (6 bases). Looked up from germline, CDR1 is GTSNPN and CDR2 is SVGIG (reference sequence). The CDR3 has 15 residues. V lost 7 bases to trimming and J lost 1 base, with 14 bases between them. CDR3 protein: CALSATGSYNSPLHF. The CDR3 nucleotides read TGTGCCTTATCAGCAACAGGGTCCTATAATTCACCCCTCCACTTT.

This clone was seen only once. CDR3 coding DNA: TGTGCCTGGAATTCCCCCCAGGGGGGTACAATTAATGAAAAACTGTTTTTT. The encoded protein is CAWNSPQGGTINEKLFF. J is TRBJ1-4 and V is TRBV30, with 7 nucleotides matching TRBD1. CDR1 is GTSNPN, CDR2 SVGIG, per germline (reference sequence). The V and J ends lost 4 bases and 4 bases, in that order; junction bases with no gene match: 15. The CDR3 runs 17 residues.

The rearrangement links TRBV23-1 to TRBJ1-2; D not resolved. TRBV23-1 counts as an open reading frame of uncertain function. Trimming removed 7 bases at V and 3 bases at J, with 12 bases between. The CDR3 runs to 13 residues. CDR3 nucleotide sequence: TGCGCCAGCACGGCAGGTTATTACTATGGCTACACCTTC. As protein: CASTAGYYYGYTF.

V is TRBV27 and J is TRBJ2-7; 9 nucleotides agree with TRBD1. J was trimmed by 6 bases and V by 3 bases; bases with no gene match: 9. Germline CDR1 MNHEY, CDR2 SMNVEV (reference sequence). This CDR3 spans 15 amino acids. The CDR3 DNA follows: TGTGCCAGCAGTTTGTTGGGACAGGGAAGTGTCGAGCAGTACTTC. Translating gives CASSLLGQGSVEQYF.